The following is a T cell receptor (beta chain) sequence with its context. The data derive from a study of T cells in Graves' hyperthyroidism and ophthalmopathy. These patients, aged 18 to 65, had recently diagnosed hyperthyroidism lasting under 2 months. Amplified regions were TCR beta CDR3 sequences from RNA transcripts. The study used the HTBI primer set for a first-round RT-PCR of the TCR CDR3. TCRdb re-called the multiplex PCR reads through MiXCR, storing one row per CDR3 protein. The data show some 510,000 distinct CDR3 sequences, with roughly 20% seen just once and about 30% held by the top ten. This receptor was identified in a man aged 18-30 years with Graves' hyperthyroidism. Sample: blood.

The CDR3 DNA reads TGTGCCAGCAGCGTAACGGCGGGGCACACAGATACGCAGTATTTT. It specifies CASSVTAGHTDTQYF. The chain has TRBV9 and TRBJ2-3, with a possible D match to TRBD2 (6 bases). V was clipped by 1 base and J by 2 bases, with 11 bases between them. The CDR3 has 15 residues. In germline, CDR1 is SGDLS, CDR2 YYNGEE.